This T cell receptor (beta chain) was retrieved from a study of cytomegalovirus exposure and HLA in healthy donors (dated by TCRdb to 2015 to 2018). For the study in its entirety: According to a later analysis, one platform produced both the roughly 120 validation repertoires and the 666 repertoires of the first cohort. A separate validation cohort of over a hundred different subjects was used in addition to the approximately 670-subject first cohort. The study aimed to test whether cataloging public T cell receptors could reveal signatures of past pathogen exposure. To predict cytomegalovirus infection status, the study combined high-throughput TCR immunosequencing, statistical association of individual TCRs with disease status, and machine learning. Broad study findings and their caveats: The study listed 164 TCR beta chains as associated with cytomegalovirus. A later analysis lacked HLA typing for the validation cohort, so it scored co-occurrence in that cohort across all 110 or so repertoires. A later analysis found that TCRs clustered in the first cohort also tended to co-occur in the 120 validation repertoires, with 94% of cluster scores above 0. Most TCR sequences were seen in very few donors, while some public TCRs were found in many individuals. It was suggested by the authors that the approach could potentially be generalized to other disease states and immunological phenotypes. The classifier was reported to diagnose cytomegalovirus status with high specificity and sensitivity in both the original and validation cohorts. In vitro tests confirmed that a few of the cytomegalovirus-associated TCR beta chains recognize cytomegalovirus antigens.

The donors were included in the validation cohort of over a hundred subjects, a group kept apart from the roughly 670-subject first cohort. This clone occurred once. No antigen is known for it. No clone much larger than this one lies a single base away; base qualities are absent. The library came from the immunoSEQ multiplex PCR assay. Per the original workflow: To diagnose cytomegalovirus status from the catalog of TCR beta chain sequences, a statistical classification framework was built. Not all clones reach the TCRdb copy of this immuneACCESS table, which keeps in-frame sequences only. Checked studies attribute under half of the gap to unresolved V genes and leave the rest unexplained. D and trimming were read from the DNA, whereas the V and J calls and clone size are those reported in that table. The sample table lists approximately 260,000 clones, about 86% of them with a count of one. The top ten hold over 0.95% of the sample.

Material for sequencing was PBMCs. The origin of this receptor is a woman between 18 and 29 years old in good health and CMV-seronegative.

In nucleotide form, the sequence is TGTGCCAGCAGCCGGGGGACTAGCGGCAATGAGCAGTTCTTC. The translation is CASSRGTSGNEQFF. This sequence uses TRBV14 and TRBJ2-1, and TRBD2 aligns with 11 junction nucleotides. Per the germline V gene, SGHDN is the CDR1 and FVKESK is the CDR2. Trimmed from V: 4 bases; trimmed from J: 6 bases; junction bases lacking a gene match: 2. The CDR3 numbers 14 residues from cysteine through phenylalanine. Of the read, only the CDR3 DNA is kept; its 42 bases are in frame from base 1. Where the CDR3 stops, the reference TRBV14 and TRBJ2-1 genes take over; the full variable domain is EAGVTQFPSHSVIEKGQTVTLRCDPISGHDNLYWYRRVMGKEIKFLLHFVKESKQDESGMPNNRFLAERTGGTYSTLKVQPAELEDSGVYFCASSRGTSGNEQFFGPGTRLTVL.